This record covers a single T cell receptor (beta chain). The V gene lost 5 bases and the J gene lost 5 bases, with 12 bases spanning the gap. The V gene's germline CDR1 is MNHEY and CDR2 SMNVEV (reference sequence). This CDR3 has 13 residues. The sample belongs to a study of blood T cell repertoires in COVID-19. Study-wide background: COVID-19 samples, acute and convalescent, were from the United States, Italy and Spain. PBMCs, B-cell-depleted T cells, or T cells were the source of the cDNA or gDNA that made up the material.

Original data processing: By means of reference gene primer amplification, nucleated cell counts were estimated. Measured with immunoSEQ multiplex PCR; TCRdb has only the in-frame clones, and not every one. V, J and clone size are taken as reported in that table, and D and trimming were inferred from the DNA itself. The top ten clones hold about 4.2% of a sample with over 200,000 clones, roughly 80% of them seen once. Material for sequencing was peripheral blood. The clonotype was recovered from a middle-aged man with active or convalescent COVID-19. The chain couples TRBV27 to TRBJ1-2, with D perhaps TRBD1 (5 bases). CDR3 residues: CASSPGGWYGYTF. For the CDR3, the DNA is TGTGCCAGCAGTCCCGGGGGGTGGTATGGCTACACCTTC.